This is a list of T cell receptor beta chains from one sample in a study of PD-1 blockade in classical Hodgkin lymphoma. The assay was immunoSEQ multiplex PCR, and TCRdb's table has in-frame clones only and misses some. In the table there are about 98,000 clones, roughly 80% of which are singletons. The source was peripheral blood mononuclear cells (PBMCs), collected before the second cycle of nivolumab. Receptors were obtained from a human donor with classical Hodgkin lymphoma. CDR3s include the opening cysteine and the closing phenylalanine or tryptophan. A D gene is named only where the DNA matches it firmly. Only part of the rows carry a size: once, few, many, or a class if the clone is expanded.

j_call | clone_size | d_call | v_call | cdr3_nt | cdr3_aa
TRBJ1-3 | NA | NA | TRBV10-3 | TGTGCCATCAGTGAGGGGGGGGCCAGCGGTGGAAACACCATATATTTT | CAISEGGASGGNTIYF
TRBJ1-1 | NA | TRBD1 | TRBV19 | TGTGCCAGTAGTATAGGCCCGGGACAGGGTTTCACTGAAGCTTTCTTT | CASSIGPGQGFTEAFF
TRBJ2-5 | once | NA | TRBV10-3 | TGTGCCACCTCCGGGACCCCCCAAGAGACCCAGTACTTC | CATSGTPQETQYF
TRBJ2-1 | NA | TRBD2 | TRBV10-3 | TGTGCCATCAGTGAGGCTGTGCCGGGACTAGCGGGGAATGAGCAGTTCTTC | CAISEAVPGLAGNEQFF
TRBJ2-7 | NA | TRBD2 | TRBV9 | TGTGCCAGCAGCGTGGGGACTAGCGGGCACGGGCAGTACTTC | CASSVGTSGHGQYF
TRBJ2-7 | NA | TRBD2 | TRBV5-1 | TGCGCCAGCAGCCCGACTAGCGGGGGGCCCCCATCTTACGAGCAGTACTTC | CASSPTSGGPPSYEQYF
TRBJ2-3 | NA | TRBD2 | TRBV5-6 | TGTGCCAGCAGCTCACTAGCGGGAGGGCCAGATACGCAGTATTTT | CASSSLAGGPDTQYF
TRBJ2-7 | NA | NA | TRBV27 | TGTGCCAGCAATCGGGGAGGGGGACTCTACGAGCAGTACTTC | CASNRGGGLYEQYF
TRBJ2-7 | NA | NA | TRBV6-6 | TGTGCCAGCAGTGCCACCTCCGACGAGCAGTACTTC | CASSATSDEQYF
TRBJ2-3 | NA | NA | TRBV7-2 | TGTGCCAGCAGCTCCACTAGTCTAGCAGATACGCAGTATTTT | CASSSTSLADTQYF
TRBJ2-3 | once | TRBD2 | TRBV7-2 | TGTGCCAGCAGATTAGTTGCTAGCGGGAGCACAGATACGCAGTATTTT | CASRLVASGSTDTQYF
TRBJ2-7 | few | TRBD1 | TRBV5-1 | TGCGCCAGCAGCCCAGGACAGGGCATCAACTACGAGCAGTACTTC | CASSPGQGINYEQYF
TRBJ2-1 | NA | NA | TRBV5-1 | TGCGCCAGCGGATACAGGGATGGGTGGAATGAGCAGTTCTTC | CASGYRDGWNEQFF
TRBJ2-4 | once | NA | TRBV4-3 | TGCGCCAGCAGCCAAGAAGGGGACAGCGGGATTCAGTACTTC | CASSQEGDSGIQYF
TRBJ2-5 | NA | NA | TRBV7-8 | TGTGCCAGCAGCTTAGCTGAGGGTTTGGAGACCCAGTACTTC | CASSLAEGLETQYF
TRBJ2-7 | NA | NA | TRBV5-1 | TGCGCCAGCAGCTTGCGAGGGGACTTCGGACTGTCGGGTGGGTCCTACGAGCAGTACTTC | CASSLRGDFGLSGGSYEQYF
TRBJ1-1 | NA | NA | TRBV19 | TGTGCCAGTTTGGGGGGAGGGGCGAGGACTGAAGCTTTCTTT | CASLGGGARTEAFF
TRBJ2-3 | few | TRBD2 | TRBV5-1 | TGCGCCAGCAGCTCGCTATCTAGCGGGAGCGCAGATACGCAGTATTTT | CASSSLSSGSADTQYF
TRBJ2-5 | NA | TRBD1 | TRBV7-7 | TGTGCCAGCAGCGCCGTCCGGACAGGGGGCGGAGAGACCCAGTACTTC | CASSAVRTGGGETQYF
TRBJ1-5 | NA | NA | TRBV19 | TGTGCCAGCGCGGGGCAGGGGTATCAGCCCCAGCATTTT | CASAGQGYQPQHF
TRBJ1-1 | few | NA | TRBV2 | TGTGCCAGCAGTTCGTACACTGAAGCTTTCTTT | CASSSYTEAFF
TRBJ1-1 | NA | NA | TRBV5-1 | TGCGCCAGCAGCTTATGGGGGGCGCCTGAAGCTTTCTTT | CASSLWGAPEAFF
TRBJ2-3 | NA | TRBD1 | TRBV9 | TGTGCCAGCAGCGTAACGGCAGGGGGCGCCGGGGATACGCAGTATTTT | CASSVTAGGAGDTQYF
TRBJ2-5 | few | NA | TRBV5-8 | TGTGCCAGCAGCTTATTTGACGCCTCAGAGACCCAGTACTTC | CASSLFDASETQYF
TRBJ2-7 | once | NA | TRBV19 | TGTGCCAGTAGTATTCAGGCCACGACCTACGAGCAGTACTTC | CASSIQATTYEQYF
TRBJ2-1 | once | NA | TRBV14 | TGTGCCAGCAGCCCGATTGGACAGACAAATGAGCAGTTCTTC | CASSPIGQTNEQFF
TRBJ2-3 | NA | TRBD1 | TRBV6-5 | TGTGCCAGCAGACGACAGGGGGGAAGTACAGATACGCAGTATTTT | CASRRQGGSTDTQYF
TRBJ2-7 | few | TRBD1 | TRBV28 | TGTGCCAGCAGGGACAGGGTGTCTTACTACGAGCAGTACTTC | CASRDRVSYYEQYF
TRBJ1-1 | NA | NA | TRBV28 | TGTGCCAGCTCCCTAGCTATAGTCCTAGGCACTGAAGCTTTCTTT | CASSLAIVLGTEAFF
TRBJ2-4 | NA | NA | TRBV4-1 | TGCGCCAGCAGCCAGGGGGGTCTAGCCAAAAACATTCAGTACTTC | CASSQGGLAKNIQYF
TRBJ2-5 | medium-sized | NA | TRBV25-1 | TGTGCCAGCAGCGGGGGCCAAGAGACCCAGTACTTC | CASSGGQETQYF
TRBJ2-7 | NA | NA | TRBV27 | TGTGCCAGCAGTTTTGTGTGGCCCCCCAGGGGGGGCCACGAGCAGTACTTC | CASSFVWPPRGGHEQYF
TRBJ2-2 | NA | NA | TRBV18 | TGTGCCAGCTCCCCGAGGGACACCGGGGAGCTGTTTTTT | CASSPRDTGELFF
TRBJ2-1 | once | NA | TRBV9 | TGTGCCAGCAGCGTGGGAGGACAGTTGAGCTCCTACAATGAGCAGTTCTTC | CASSVGGQLSSYNEQFF
TRBJ2-3 | NA | NA | TRBV19 | TGTGCCAGTAGTATCTCGTTCCCAGCGACAAGCACAGATACGCAGTATTTT | CASSISFPATSTDTQYF
TRBJ1-3 | NA | NA | TRBV11-3 | TGTGCCAGCAGCTTAAGCGGCTCTGGAAACACCATATATTTT | CASSLSGSGNTIYF
TRBJ1-2 | NA | TRBD1 | TRBV28 | TGTGCCAGCAGGGTGGACAGGGTCTATGGCTACACCTTC | CASRVDRVYGYTF
TRBJ2-1 | NA | NA | TRBV14 | TGTGCCAGCAGCCAAGGTTCGCTTGAGCAGTTCTTC | CASSQGSLEQFF
TRBJ1-3 | NA | NA | TRBV19 | TGTGCCAGTAGTATAGGCGGGCGAGGAAACACCATATATTTT | CASSIGGRGNTIYF
TRBJ2-2 | NA | NA | TRBV10-3 | TGTGCCATCAGTGAGTCGAAGAGTCAAAGGGCGATCACCGGGGAGCTGTTTTTT | CAISESKSQRAITGELFF
TRBJ1-2 | NA | NA | TRBV28 | TGTGCCAGCAGTTTTAGGGGGTCTGGCTACACCTTC | CASSFRGSGYTF
TRBJ2-2 | NA | TRBD2 | TRBV6-5 | TGTGCCAGCAGACCCGGGACTAGGGCCACCGGGGAGCTGTTTTTT | CASRPGTRATGELFF
TRBJ1-5 | NA | TRBD1 | TRBV28 | TGTGCCAGCACCTTACCGGGACAGGGGATTCAGCCCCAGCATTTT | CASTLPGQGIQPQHF
TRBJ1-3 | NA | NA | TRBV2 | TGTGCCAGTGGACAGTTTCCCCGAAACACCATATATTTT | CASGQFPRNTIYF
TRBJ2-7 | few | TRBD1 | TRBV2 | TGTGCCAGCAGCGGGACAGGGGGTTACGAGCAGTACTTC | CASSGTGGYEQYF